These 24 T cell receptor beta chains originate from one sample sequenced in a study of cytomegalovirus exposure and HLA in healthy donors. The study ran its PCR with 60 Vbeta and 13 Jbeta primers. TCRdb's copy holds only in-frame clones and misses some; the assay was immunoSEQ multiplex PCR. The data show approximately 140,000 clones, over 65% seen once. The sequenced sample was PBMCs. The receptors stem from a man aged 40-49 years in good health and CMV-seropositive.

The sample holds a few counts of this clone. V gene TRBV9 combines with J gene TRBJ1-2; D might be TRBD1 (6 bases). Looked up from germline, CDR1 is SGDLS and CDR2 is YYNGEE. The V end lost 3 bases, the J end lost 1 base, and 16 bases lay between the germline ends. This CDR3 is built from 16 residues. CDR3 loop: CASSAAGGRFNYGYTF. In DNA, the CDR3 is TGTGCCAGCAGCGCCGCGGGGGGCCGTTTTAACTATGGCTACACCTTC.

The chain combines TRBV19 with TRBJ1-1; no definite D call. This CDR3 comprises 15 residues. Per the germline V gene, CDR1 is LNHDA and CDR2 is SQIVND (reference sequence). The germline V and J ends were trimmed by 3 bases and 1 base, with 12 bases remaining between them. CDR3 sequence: CASSIGVEGNTEAFF. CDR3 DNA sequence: TGTGCCAGTAGTATCGGGGTTGAGGGGAACACTGAAGCTTTCTTT.

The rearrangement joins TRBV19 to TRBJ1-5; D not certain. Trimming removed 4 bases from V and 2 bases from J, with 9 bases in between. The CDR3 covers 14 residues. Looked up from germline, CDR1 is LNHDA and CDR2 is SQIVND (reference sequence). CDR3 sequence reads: CASSNGVGNQPQHF. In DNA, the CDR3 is TGTGCCAGTAGTAACGGGGTCGGCAATCAGCCCCAGCATTTT.

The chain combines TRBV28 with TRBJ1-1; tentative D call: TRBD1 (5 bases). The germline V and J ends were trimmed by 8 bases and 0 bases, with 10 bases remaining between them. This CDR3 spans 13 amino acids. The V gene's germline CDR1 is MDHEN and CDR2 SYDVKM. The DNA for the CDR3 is TGTGCCAGCCCAGGGAACTTGAACACTGAAGCTTTCTTT. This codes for CASPGNLNTEAFF.

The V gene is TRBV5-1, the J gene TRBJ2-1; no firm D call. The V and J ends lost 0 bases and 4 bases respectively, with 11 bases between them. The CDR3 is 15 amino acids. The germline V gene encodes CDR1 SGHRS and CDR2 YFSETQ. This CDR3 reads CASSLAPEDYNEQFF. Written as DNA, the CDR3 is TGCGCCAGCAGCTTGGCGCCAGAGGATTACAATGAGCAGTTCTTC.

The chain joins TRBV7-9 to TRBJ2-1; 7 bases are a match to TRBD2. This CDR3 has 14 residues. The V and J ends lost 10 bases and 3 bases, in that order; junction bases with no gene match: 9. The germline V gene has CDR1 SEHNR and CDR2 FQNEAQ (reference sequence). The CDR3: CAIPSGAGYNEQFF. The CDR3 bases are TGTGCCATTCCGAGCGGGGCCGGCTACAATGAGCAGTTCTTC.

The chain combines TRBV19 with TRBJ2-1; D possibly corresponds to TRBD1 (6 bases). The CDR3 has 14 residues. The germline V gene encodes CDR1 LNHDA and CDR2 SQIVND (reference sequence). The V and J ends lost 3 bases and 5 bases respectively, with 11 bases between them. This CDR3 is CASSMAGANNEQFF. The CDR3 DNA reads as TGTGCCAGTAGTATGGCAGGGGCTAACAATGAGCAGTTCTTC.

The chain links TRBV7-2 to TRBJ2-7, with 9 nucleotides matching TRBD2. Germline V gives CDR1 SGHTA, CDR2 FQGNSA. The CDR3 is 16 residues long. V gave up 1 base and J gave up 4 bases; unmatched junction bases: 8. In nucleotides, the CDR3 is TGTGCCAGCAGCTTAGTTTGGGCGGGAGGGCCTTACGAGCAGTACTTC. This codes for CASSLVWAGGPYEQYF.

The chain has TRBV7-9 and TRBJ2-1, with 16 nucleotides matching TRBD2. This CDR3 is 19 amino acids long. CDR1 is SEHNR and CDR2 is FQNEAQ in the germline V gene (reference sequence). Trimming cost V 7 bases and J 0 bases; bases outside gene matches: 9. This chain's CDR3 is CASIRGLAGGPSSYNEQFF. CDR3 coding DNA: TGTGCCAGCATCAGGGGACTAGCGGGAGGGCCGAGCTCCTACAATGAGCAGTTCTTC. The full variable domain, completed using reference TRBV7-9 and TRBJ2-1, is DTGVSQNPRHKITKRGQNVTFRCDPISEHNRLYWYRQTLGQGPEFLTYFQNEAQLEKSRLLSDRFSAERPKGSFSTLEIQRTEQGDSAMYLCASIRGLAGGPSSYNEQFFGPGTRLTVL.

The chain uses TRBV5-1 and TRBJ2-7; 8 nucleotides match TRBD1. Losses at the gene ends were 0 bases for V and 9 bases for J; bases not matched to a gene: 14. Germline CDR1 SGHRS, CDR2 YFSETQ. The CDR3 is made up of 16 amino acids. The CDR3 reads CASSLAGQGDFRGQYF. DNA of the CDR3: TGCGCCAGCAGCTTGGCCGGACAGGGAGATTTTCGAGGGCAGTACTTC.

This CDR3 is CASSLKSLARYEQYF. The DNA of the CDR3 is TGTGCCAGCAGTTTAAAGAGCCTAGCGCGGTACGAGCAGTACTTC. The chain carries TRBV28 and TRBJ2-7; D may be TRBD2 (6 bases). The V gene lost 2 bases and the J gene lost 4 bases, with 15 bases spanning the gap. The CDR3 totals 15 residues. In germline, CDR1 is MDHEN, CDR2 SYDVKM.

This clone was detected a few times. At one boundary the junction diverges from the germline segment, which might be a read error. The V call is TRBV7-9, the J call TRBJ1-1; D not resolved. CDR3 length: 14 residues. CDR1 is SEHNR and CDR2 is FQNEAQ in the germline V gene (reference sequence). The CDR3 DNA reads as TGTTCCAGCAGCTACAATGTCCAAAACACTGAAGCTTTCTTT. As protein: CSSSYNVQNTEAFF.

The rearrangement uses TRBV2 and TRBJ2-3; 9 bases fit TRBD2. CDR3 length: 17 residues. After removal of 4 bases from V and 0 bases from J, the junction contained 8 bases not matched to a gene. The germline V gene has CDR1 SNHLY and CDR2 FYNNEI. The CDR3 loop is CASSGRGLAGSTDTQYF. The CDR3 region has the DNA TGTGCCAGCAGTGGCCGGGGGCTAGCGGGAAGCACAGATACGCAGTATTTT.

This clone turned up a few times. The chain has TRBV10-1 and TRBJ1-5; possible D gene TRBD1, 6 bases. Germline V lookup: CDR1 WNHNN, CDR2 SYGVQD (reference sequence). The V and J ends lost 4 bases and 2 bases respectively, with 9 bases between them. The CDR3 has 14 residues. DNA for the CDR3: TGCGCCAGCAGTGCTGGGGGCGGCAATCAGCCCCAGCATTTT. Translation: CASSAGGGNQPQHF.

The CDR3 here is CANLAGSRPSYEQYF. The CDR3 DNA sequence: TGTGCCAACCTAGCCGGGTCCCGGCCCTCCTACGAGCAGTACTTC. V and J are TRBV6-1 and TRBJ2-7, with D maybe TRBD2 (5 bases). The CDR3 is 15 amino acids. Trimming took off 10 bases at V and 0 bases at J, with 19 bases between the two ends. The germline CDR1 and CDR2 sequences are MNHNS and SASEGT.

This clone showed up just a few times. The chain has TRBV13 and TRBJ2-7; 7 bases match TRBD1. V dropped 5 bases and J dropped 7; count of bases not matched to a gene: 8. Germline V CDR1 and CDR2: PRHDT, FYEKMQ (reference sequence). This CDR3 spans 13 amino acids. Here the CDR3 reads CASSPTGPGEQYF. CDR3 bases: TGTGCCAGCAGCCCGACAGGGCCGGGGGAGCAGTACTTC.

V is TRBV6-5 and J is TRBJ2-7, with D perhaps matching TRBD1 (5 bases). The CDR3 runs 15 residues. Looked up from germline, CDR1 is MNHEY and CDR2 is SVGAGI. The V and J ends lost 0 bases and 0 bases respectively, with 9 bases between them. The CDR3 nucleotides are TGTGCCAGCAGTTACTCGACAGCTGTCTCCTACGAGCAGTACTTC. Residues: CASSYSTAVSYEQYF.

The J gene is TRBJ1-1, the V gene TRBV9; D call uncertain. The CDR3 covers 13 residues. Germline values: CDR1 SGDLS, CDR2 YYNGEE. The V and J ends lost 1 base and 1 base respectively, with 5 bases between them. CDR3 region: CASSVYPNTEAFF. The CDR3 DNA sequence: TGTGCCAGCAGCGTATATCCGAACACTGAAGCTTTCTTT. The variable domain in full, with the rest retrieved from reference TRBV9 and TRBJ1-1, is DSGVTQTPKHLITATGQRVTLRCSPRSGDLSVYWYQQSLDQGLQFLIQYYNGEERAKGNILERFSAQQFPDLHSELNLSSLELGDSALYFCASSVYPNTEAFFGQGTRLTVV.

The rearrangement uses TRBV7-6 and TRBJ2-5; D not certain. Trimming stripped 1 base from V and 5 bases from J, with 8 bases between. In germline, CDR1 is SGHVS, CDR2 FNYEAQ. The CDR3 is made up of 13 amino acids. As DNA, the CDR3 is TGTGCCAGCAGCTTAGACGGGTGGGAGACCCAGTACTTC. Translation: CASSLDGWETQYF. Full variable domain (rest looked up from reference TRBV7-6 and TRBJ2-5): GAGVSQSPRYKVTKRGQDVALRCDPISGHVSLYWYRQALGQGPEFLTYFNYEAQQDKSGLPNDRFSAERPEGSISTLTIQRTEQRDSAMYRCASSLDGWETQYFGPGTRLLVL.

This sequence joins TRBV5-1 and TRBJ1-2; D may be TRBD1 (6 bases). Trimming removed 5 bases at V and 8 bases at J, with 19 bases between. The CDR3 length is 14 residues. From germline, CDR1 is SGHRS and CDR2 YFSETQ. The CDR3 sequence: CASSRQQGMEGYTF. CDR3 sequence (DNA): TGCGCCAGCAGTCGCCAGCAGGGGATGGAAGGCTACACCTTC.

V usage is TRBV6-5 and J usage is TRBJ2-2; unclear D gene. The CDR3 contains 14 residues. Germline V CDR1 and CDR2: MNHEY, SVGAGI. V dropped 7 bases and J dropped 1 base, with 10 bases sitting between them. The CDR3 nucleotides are TGTGCCAGCACTGACTGGCAGAACACCGGGGAGCTGTTTTTT. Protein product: CASTDWQNTGELFF.

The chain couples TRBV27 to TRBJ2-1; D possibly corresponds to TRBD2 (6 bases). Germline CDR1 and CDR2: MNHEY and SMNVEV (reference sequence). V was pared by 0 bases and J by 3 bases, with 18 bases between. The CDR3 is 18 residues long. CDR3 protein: CASSLSTPGTFNYNEQFF. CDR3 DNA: TGTGCCAGCAGTTTATCTACCCCCGGGACTTTTAACTACAATGAGCAGTTCTTC.

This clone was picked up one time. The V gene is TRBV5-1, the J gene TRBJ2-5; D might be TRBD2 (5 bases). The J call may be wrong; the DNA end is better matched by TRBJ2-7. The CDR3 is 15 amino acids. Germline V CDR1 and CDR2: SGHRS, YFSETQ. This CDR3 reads CASSLEVGSSYEQYF. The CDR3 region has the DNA TGCGCCAGCAGCTTGGAAGTGGGGAGCTCCTACGAGCAGTACTTC.

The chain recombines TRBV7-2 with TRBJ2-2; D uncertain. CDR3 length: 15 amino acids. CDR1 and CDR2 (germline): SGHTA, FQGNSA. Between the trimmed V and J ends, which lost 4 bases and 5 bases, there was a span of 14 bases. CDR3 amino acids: CASSWRDLETGELFF. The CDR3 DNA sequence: TGTGCCAGCAGCTGGCGTGACCTAGAGACCGGGGAGCTGTTTTTT.